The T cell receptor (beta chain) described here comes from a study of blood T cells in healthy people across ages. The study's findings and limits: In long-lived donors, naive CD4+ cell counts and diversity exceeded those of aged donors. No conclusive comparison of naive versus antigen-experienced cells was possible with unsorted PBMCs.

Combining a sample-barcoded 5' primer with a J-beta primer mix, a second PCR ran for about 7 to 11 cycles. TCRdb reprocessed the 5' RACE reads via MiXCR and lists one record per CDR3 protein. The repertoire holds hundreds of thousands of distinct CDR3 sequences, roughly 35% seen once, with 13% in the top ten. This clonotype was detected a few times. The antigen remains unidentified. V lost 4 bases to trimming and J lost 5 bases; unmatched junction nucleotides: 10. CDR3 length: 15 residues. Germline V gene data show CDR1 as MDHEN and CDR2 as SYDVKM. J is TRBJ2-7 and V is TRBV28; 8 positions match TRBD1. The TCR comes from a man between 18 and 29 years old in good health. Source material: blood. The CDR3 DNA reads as TGTGCCAGCAGTTCCCCTGGACAGGGAAGGGACGAGCAGTACTTC. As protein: CASSSPGQGRDEQYF. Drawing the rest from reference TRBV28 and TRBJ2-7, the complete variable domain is DVKVTQSSRYLVKRTGEKVFLECVQDMDHENMFWYRQDPGLGLRLIYFSYDVKMKEKGDIPEGYSVSREKKERFSLILESASTNQTSMYLCASSSPGQGRDEQYFGPGTRLTVT.